This T cell receptor beta chain was identified during a study of post-analysis software for immune sequencing data. Study results and limitations: Patients showed TRBV5-6, TRBV5-1 and TRBV20-1 among 4 or 5 TRBV segments more frequent than in controls.

cDNA libraries for TCR beta contained unique molecular identifiers. TCRdb reprocessed the PCR reads with MiXCR, giving one entry per CDR3 protein. The sample consists of 500,000 to 600,000 distinct CDR3 sequences, roughly two fifths of them appearing once. This clonotype has just one count. Its antigen is not known. From germline, CDR1 is SGHRS and CDR2 YFSETQ. There are 14 residues in the CDR3. V and J are TRBV5-1 and TRBJ2-4, with D possibly TRBD1 on 5 matching bases. The J call may be incorrect, as the DNA end agrees better with TRBJ2-7. The sequence came from a girl under 18 with multiple sclerosis. The sequenced material came from blood. CDR3 loop: CASSLEDNAYEQYF. CDR3 DNA: TGCGCCAGCAGCTTGGAGGACAATGCCTACGAGCAGTACTTC.